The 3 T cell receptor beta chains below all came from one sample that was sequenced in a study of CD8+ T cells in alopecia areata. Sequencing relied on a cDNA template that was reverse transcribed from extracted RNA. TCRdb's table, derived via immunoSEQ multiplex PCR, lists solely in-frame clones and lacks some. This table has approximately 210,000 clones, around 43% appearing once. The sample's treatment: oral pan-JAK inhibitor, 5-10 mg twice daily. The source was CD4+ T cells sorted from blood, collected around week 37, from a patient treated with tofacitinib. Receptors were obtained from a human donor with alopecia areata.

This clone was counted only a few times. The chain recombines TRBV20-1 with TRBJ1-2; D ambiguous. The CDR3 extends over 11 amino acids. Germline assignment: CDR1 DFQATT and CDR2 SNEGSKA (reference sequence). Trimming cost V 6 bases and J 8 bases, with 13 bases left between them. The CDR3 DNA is TGCAGTGCGGAGTTGGTGTGGGGCTACACCTTC. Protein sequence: CSAELVWGYTF.

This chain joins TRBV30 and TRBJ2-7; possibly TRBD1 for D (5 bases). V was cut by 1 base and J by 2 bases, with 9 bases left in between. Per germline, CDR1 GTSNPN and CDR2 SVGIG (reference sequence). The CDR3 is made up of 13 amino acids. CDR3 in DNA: TGTGCCTGGAGTGGACCCAGGGCCTACGAGCAGTACTTC. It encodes CAWSGPRAYEQYF.

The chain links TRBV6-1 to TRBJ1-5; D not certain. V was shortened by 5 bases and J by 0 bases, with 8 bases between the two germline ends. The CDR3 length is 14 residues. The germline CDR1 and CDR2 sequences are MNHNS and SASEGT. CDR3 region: CASSQLYSNQPQHF. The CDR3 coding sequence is TGTGCCAGCAGTCAGCTCTATAGCAATCAGCCCCAGCATTTT.